This TCR beta chain was observed in a study of T cell clonotyping in hematopoietic cell transplantation. Germline CDR1 is MDHEN and CDR2 is SYDVKM. CDR3 length equals 15 residues. V was clipped by 6 bases and J by 4 bases, with 17 bases between them. About this clone: The antigen remains unidentified.

Repertoires were generated with immunoSEQ multiplex PCR, while TCRdb's copy carries only in-frame clones and drops some. The sample lists 3,500 to 4,500 clones; around 70% were seen once. Study-wide points: Graft donor and pretransplant recipient Inverse Simpson Index values predicted broader posttransplant TCR diversity. CD4 and CD8 repertoire contributions could not be separated without sorting. After transplant, recipient diversity fell while pathologically expanded clonotypes grew through day 180.

This sequence was found in a male patient aged 55 to 69 who had an allogeneic stem cell transplant, so the T cells may come from the graft donor. Some clones in this sample may be carry-over from other donors' samples. Sequenced here: PBMCs, sampled 100 days after allogeneic stem cell transplant. The rearrangement links TRBV28 to TRBJ2-3, with D unresolved. CDR3 coding DNA: TGTGCCAGCAGGGGGAAGGTGGGGTGGGCAGATACGCAGTATTTT. As protein: CASRGKVGWADTQYF.